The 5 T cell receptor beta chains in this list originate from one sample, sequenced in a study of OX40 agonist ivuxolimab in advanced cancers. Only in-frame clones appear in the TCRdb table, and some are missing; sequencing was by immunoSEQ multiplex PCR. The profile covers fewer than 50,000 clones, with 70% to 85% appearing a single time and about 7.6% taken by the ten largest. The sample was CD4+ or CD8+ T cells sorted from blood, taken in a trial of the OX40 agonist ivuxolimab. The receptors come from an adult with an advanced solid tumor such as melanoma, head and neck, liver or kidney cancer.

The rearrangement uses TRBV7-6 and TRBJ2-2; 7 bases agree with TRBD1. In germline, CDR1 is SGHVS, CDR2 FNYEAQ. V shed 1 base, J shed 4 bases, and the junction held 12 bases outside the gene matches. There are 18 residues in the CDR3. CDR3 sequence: CASSLVGPGGSVTGELFF. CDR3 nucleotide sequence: TGTGCCAGCAGCTTAGTGGGCCCAGGGGGAAGTGTCACCGGGGAGCTGTTTTTT.

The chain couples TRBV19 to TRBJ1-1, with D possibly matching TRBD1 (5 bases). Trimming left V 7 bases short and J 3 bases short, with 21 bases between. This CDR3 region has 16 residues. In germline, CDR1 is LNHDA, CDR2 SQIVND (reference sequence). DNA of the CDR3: TGTGCCAGTATCCGAAGTCGGAGGGTAGGGGACACTGAAGCTTTCTTT. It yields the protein CASIRSRRVGDTEAFF. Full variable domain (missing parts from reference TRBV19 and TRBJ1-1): DGGITQSPKYLFRKEGQNVTLSCEQNLNHDAMYWYRQDPGQGLRLIYYSQIVNDFQKGDIAEGYSVSREKKESFPLTVTSAQKNPTAFYLCASIRSRRVGDTEAFFGQGTRLTVV.

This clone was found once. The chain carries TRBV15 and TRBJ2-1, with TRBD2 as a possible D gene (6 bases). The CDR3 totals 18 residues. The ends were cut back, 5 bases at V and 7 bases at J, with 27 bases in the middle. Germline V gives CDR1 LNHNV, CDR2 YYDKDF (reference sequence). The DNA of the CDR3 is TGTGCCACCAGCGGCCGGGGGATTTCCCGTTTTATCTGGAATGAGCAGTTCTTC. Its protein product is CATSGRGISRFIWNEQFF.

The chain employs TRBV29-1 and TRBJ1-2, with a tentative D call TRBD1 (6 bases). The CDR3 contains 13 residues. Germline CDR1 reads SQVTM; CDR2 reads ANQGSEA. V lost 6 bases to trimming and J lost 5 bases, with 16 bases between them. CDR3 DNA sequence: TGCAGCGTCGCTGACAGGACCTATTATGGCTACACCTTC. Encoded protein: CSVADRTYYGYTF.

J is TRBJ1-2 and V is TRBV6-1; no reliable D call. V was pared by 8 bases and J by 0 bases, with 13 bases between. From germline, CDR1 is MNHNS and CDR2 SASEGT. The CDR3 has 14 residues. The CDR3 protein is CASGAQRPNYGYTF. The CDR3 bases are TGTGCCAGCGGAGCACAGAGGCCTAACTATGGCTACACCTTC.